This TCR beta chain was documented in a study of CD8+CD57+ T cells in acquired aplastic anemia. This clonotype was detected only a few times. All sequencing subjects had displayed CD8+CD57+ cell expansion on flow cytometry. Germline V CDR1 and CDR2: SGDLS, YYNGEE. This CDR3 has 15 amino acids. Trimming removed 0 bases from V and 5 bases from J; junction bases left unmatched: 7. TCR beta VDJ combinations and CDR3 sequences were profiled from genomic DNA. TCRdb re-called the reads through MiXCR, storing one row per CDR3 protein. The repertoire has about 200,000 distinct CDR3 sequences, over 40% of them found once; the top ten carry 15% to 20%.

The rearrangement links TRBV9 to TRBJ2-7; 8 nucleotides agree with TRBD1. This clonotype was obtained from a human donor with aplastic anemia. Input material: sorted CD4+, CD8+, or CD8+CD57+ T cells (not recorded which) from PBMCs. The CDR3 coding sequence is TGTGCCAGCAGCGTAGGGGGACAGGTCTTCGACGAGCAGTACTTC. This codes for CASSVGGQVFDEQYF.